Listed below are T cell receptor beta chains from one sample, sequenced in a study of blood T cells in healthy people across ages. Each CDR3 protein is one row after TCRdb ran MiXCR on the 5' RACE reads. Here the sample spans about 1.4 million distinct CDR3 sequences, approximately 59% being singletons. Sequences were obtained from blood. The receptors were sampled from a man aged 18-30 years in good health. CDR3s include the opening cysteine and the closing phenylalanine or tryptophan. A D gene is named only where the DNA matches it firmly. Clone size is not always given. Where it is, it says once, few, many or a class for expanded clones.

d_gene | j_gene | v_gene | abundance | CDR3nt | CDR3aa
- | TRBJ2-5 | TRBV13 | - | TGTGCCAGCAGCCCCCGGGACTCCGGAGCCGGGCAAGAGACCCAGTACTTC | CASSPRDSGAGQETQYF
- | TRBJ1-5 | TRBV3-1 | - | TGTGCCAGCAGCCAGAGGGGGGGGCGGTATAGCAATCAGCCCCAGCATTTT | CASSQRGGRYSNQPQHF
- | TRBJ2-1 | TRBV2 | - | TGTGCCAGCATTCCGGGAACGAACAATGAGCAGTTCTTC | CASIPGTNNEQFF
TRBD2 | TRBJ2-1 | TRBV20-1 | - | TGCAGTGCTAGAGATACGCGGACTAGCGGGAGCCATGAGCAGTTCTTC | CSARDTRTSGSHEQFF
- | TRBJ2-3 | TRBV4-1 | - | TGCGCCAGCAGCCAAGACGCGGTGACAGATACGCAGTATTTT | CASSQDAVTDTQYF
- | TRBJ1-3 | TRBV6-1 | - | TGTGCCAGCACCAGCCCGGGTGGTGGAAACACCATATATTTT | CASTSPGGGNTIYF
- | TRBJ1-2 | TRBV10-3 | - | TGTGCCATCAGGGGACGAGGAGGAGGCTACACCTTC | CAIRGRGGGYTF
- | TRBJ2-5 | TRBV7-2 | - | TGTGCCAGCAGCTTAGATTTGGCAGAAGAGACCCAGTACTTC | CASSLDLAEETQYF
- | TRBJ2-3 | TRBV29-1 | - | TGCAGCTTTGAATCGTTCGAAGTTACAACAGATACGCAGTATTTT | CSFESFEVTTDTQYF
TRBD2 | TRBJ2-3 | TRBV5-6 | - | TGTGCCAGCAGCTTGCGGGACTATAGCACAGATACGCAGTATTTT | CASSLRDYSTDTQYF
- | TRBJ2-1 | TRBV27 | - | TGTGCCAGCAGTGCTCACCCCCAGGCAGAGCAGTTCTTC | CASSAHPQAEQFF
- | TRBJ1-2 | TRBV11-2 | few | TGTGCCAGCAGCTCCCGACGGAATAACTATGGCTACACCTTC | CASSSRRNNYGYTF
- | TRBJ2-1 | TRBV14 | - | TGTGCCAGCAGCCCACGGCTGGACCCATTTCAGTTCTTC | CASSPRLDPFQFF
- | TRBJ1-3 | TRBV7-9 | - | TGTGCCAGCAGCCCCGTGGTGCGCTCTGGAAACACCATATATTTT | CASSPVVRSGNTIYF
TRBD2 | TRBJ2-1 | TRBV25-1 | few | TGTGCCAGCAGTGAATGGAAAATCGGTAGCGGGAGGGAACATGAGCAGTTCTTC | CASSEWKIGSGREHEQFF
TRBD1 | TRBJ1-2 | TRBV4-3 | few | TGCGCCAGCAGCCAGCGGTACGTCGGGACAGACTATGGCTACACCTTC | CASSQRYVGTDYGYTF
- | TRBJ1-6 | TRBV7-2 | - | TGTGCCGCCTCTAGATCAGTAGATTCACCCCTCCACTTT | CAASRSVDSPLHF
TRBD1 | TRBJ2-6 | TRBV18 | - | TGTGCCAGCTCACCGAAACCGACAGGGCCCTCTGGGGCCAACGTCCTGACTTTC | CASSPKPTGPSGANVLTF
TRBD2 | TRBJ2-5 | TRBV20-1 | - | TGCAGTGCTAGACAGGGACTAGCAGAGACCCAGTACTTC | CSARQGLAETQYF
TRBD1 | TRBJ2-4 | TRBV11-2 | few | TGTGCCAGCAGCTTTGGACAGGGGTTTTGGGGAAACATTCAGTACTTC | CASSFGQGFWGNIQYF
- | TRBJ2-5 | TRBV3-1 | - | TGTGCCAGCAGCCCCCTGGAGGCCCAAGAGACCCAGTACTTC | CASSPLEAQETQYF
- | TRBJ2-1 | TRBV3-1 | - | TGTGCCAGCAGCCAAGGGAAGGGGGGGTTAGCCTACAATGAGCAGTTCTTC | CASSQGKGGLAYNEQFF
TRBD2 | TRBJ2-1 | TRBV6-4 | - | TGTGCCAGCAGTCCACTCGGACTAGTTGGGGCGGAAGAGCAGTTCTTC | CASSPLGLVGAEEQFF
- | TRBJ2-1 | TRBV6-1 | once | TGTGCCAGCAGTGATTGGCTGGAGCAGTTCTTC | CASSDWLEQFF
- | TRBJ1-6 | TRBV10-3 | - | TGTGCCATCAGTGAGTCGGCCCCGGGCTCCTATAATTCACCCCTCCACTTT | CAISESAPGSYNSPLHF
TRBD2 | TRBJ2-7 | TRBV29-1 | few | TGCAGCGTCGGGACTAGCGGGAGTTGGGAGCAGTACTTC | CSVGTSGSWEQYF
- | TRBJ2-5 | TRBV29-1 | many | TGCAGCGCCGTACAGTGGGAGACCCAGTACTTC | CSAVQWETQYF
- | TRBJ2-1 | TRBV25-1 | once | TGTGCCAGCTCCCACGGGCAGCTACGGAACAATGAGCAGTTCTTC | CASSHGQLRNNEQFF
TRBD1 | TRBJ1-2 | TRBV20-1 | few | TGCAGTGCCCCAGAGGGGGCGAGCTATGGCTACACCTTC | CSAPEGASYGYTF
- | TRBJ2-5 | TRBV6-6 | - | TGTGCCAGCAGCCACCGGGACTTACAAGAGACCCAGTACTTC | CASSHRDLQETQYF
- | TRBJ1-2 | TRBV6-2/TRBV6-3 | - | TGTGCCAGCCGAGGGAGCACCGACTATGGCTACACCTTC | CASRGSTDYGYTF